This T cell receptor beta chain was observed in a study of patients and donors after allogeneic stem cell transplantation. Trimming shortened V by 0 bases and J by 7 bases, and 11 bases separated the two germline ends. Germline V lookup: CDR1 SGDLS, CDR2 YYNGEE. The CDR3 covers 15 residues. This clonotype was observed a handful of times. Using its own MiXCR run on the RT-PCR reads, TCRdb lists one record per CDR3 protein. The profile covers some 960,000 distinct CDR3 sequences, with approximately 19% appearing a single time and 5.5% to 6.5% taken by the ten largest. This receptor was taken from a human donor who was either an allogeneic HSCT recipient or a stem cell or donor lymphocyte infusion donor (not recorded which). It is not recorded whose cells these are; they may come from a transplant donor. The chain joins TRBV9 to TRBJ1-6; TRBD1 might be the D (5 bases). The sequenced material came from blood, either unsorted or a sorted T cell fraction (not recorded which). The chain's CDR3 is CASSVGGFTNSPLHF. CDR3 DNA sequence: TGTGCCAGCAGCGTAGGGGGGTTCACGAATTCACCCCTCCACTTT.